This TCR beta chain came from a study of blood T cell repertoires in COVID-19. Across the study: Material from acute and convalescent COVID-19 was sourced from the United States, Italy and Spain. T cells, B-cell-depleted T cells, or PBMCs provided the cDNA or gDNA that served as material.

Per the study methods: Reference gene primer amplification yielded estimated nucleated cell counts. The table came from immunoSEQ multiplex PCR; TCRdb's copy has only in-frame clones and leaves some out. V, J and clone size derive from that table, while D and trimming were established from the DNA sequence. The sample contains 300,000 to 400,000 clones, about 87% of which appear only once. There are 12 residues in the CDR3. V lost 6 bases to trimming and J lost 3 bases, with 9 bases between them. Germline V gives CDR1 SNHLY, CDR2 FYNNEI. The source is a woman aged 50 to 60 who had recovered from COVID-19. The gene calls are TRBV2 and TRBJ2-7; no clear D gene. Input material: peripheral blood. CDR3 region: CASRLAGYEQYF. The CDR3 coding sequence is TGTGCCAGCAGATTGGCTGGCTACGAGCAGTACTTC.